This passage covers 22 T cell receptor beta chains from one sample sequenced in a study of blood T cell repertoires in COVID-19. Generated by immunoSEQ multiplex PCR, the TCRdb table keeps only in-frame clones and is missing some. The sample lists around 250,000 clones; approximately 86% were seen once. Material: PBMCs or T cells enriched from blood (not recorded which). All receptors derive from a woman in her forties or fifties who had recovered from COVID-19.

The chain joins TRBV19 to TRBJ1-5, with 7 bases fitting TRBD1. Germline V gives CDR1 LNHDA, CDR2 SQIVND (reference sequence). CDR3 length equals 15 residues. The junction had 5 bases not matched to a gene; V was cut back by 3 bases and J by 3 bases. The CDR3 protein is CASSIFRGINQPQHF. DNA of the CDR3: TGTGCCAGTAGTATCTTCAGGGGGATCAATCAGCCCCAGCATTTT. Full variable domain (missing parts from reference TRBV19 and TRBJ1-5): DGGITQSPKYLFRKEGQNVTLSCEQNLNHDAMYWYRQDPGQGLRLIYYSQIVNDFQKGDIAEGYSVSREKKESFPLTVTSAQKNPTAFYLCASSIFRGINQPQHFGDGTRLSIL.

The chain combines TRBV29-1 with TRBJ1-5; tentatively, D is TRBD1 (6 bases). V lost 2 bases, J lost 0 bases, and 29 bases lay in between. Germline CDR1 is SQVTM and CDR2 is ANQGSEA. This CDR3 has 21 residues. The CDR3 DNA follows: TGCAGCGTTGAACGGGACATTAGGGCCTCTATTACCGAACCTAGCAATCAGCCCCAGCATTTT. Its protein is CSVERDIRASITEPSNQPQHF.

This chain joins TRBV30 and TRBJ1-5; tentatively, D is TRBD1 (6 bases). Germline CDR1 GTSNPN, CDR2 SVGIG (reference sequence). The CDR3 contains 14 residues. Trimming cost V 3 bases and J 4 bases, with 13 bases left between them. The CDR3 region has the DNA TGTGCCTGGAGCCCCAGGACAGTTAATCAGCCCCAGCATTTT. Translated, it gives CAWSPRTVNQPQHF.

The gene calls are TRBV2 and TRBJ1-3; D is uncertain. The CDR3 spans 14 residues. CDR1 is SNHLY, CDR2 FYNNEI, per germline. Trimming removed 4 bases at V and 0 bases at J, with 7 bases between. In DNA, the CDR3 is TGTGCCAGCAGTGGAACAGACTCTGGAAACACCATATATTTT. This sequence encodes CASSGTDSGNTIYF. Full variable domain (outside the CDR3, taken from reference TRBV2 and TRBJ1-3): EPEVTQTPSHQVTQMGQEVILRCVPISNHLYFYWYRQILGQKVEFLVSFYNNEISEKSEIFDDQFSVERPDGSNFTLKIRSTKLEDSAMYFCASSGTDSGNTIYFGEGSWLTVV.

V and J are TRBV19 and TRBJ2-2, with 9 bases matching TRBD2. The CDR3 is made up of 16 amino acids. Trimming cost V 7 bases and J 4 bases; bases outside gene matches: 10. Germline assignment: CDR1 LNHDA and CDR2 SQIVND (reference sequence). As DNA, the CDR3 is TGTGCCAGTACCCCCAGGACTAGCGCAGTCACCGGGGAGCTGTTTTTT. Encoded protein: CASTPRTSAVTGELFF.

The chain is built from TRBV19 and TRBJ2-3; D possibly corresponds to TRBD1 (6 bases). CDR1 and CDR2 (germline): LNHDA, SQIVND (reference sequence). This CDR3 spans 14 amino acids. Trimming shortened V by 1 base and J by 3 bases, and 8 bases separated the two germline ends. CDR3 sequence: CASSIGGQTDTQYF. The CDR3 region has the DNA TGTGCCAGTAGTATAGGTGGACAGACAGATACGCAGTATTTT.

This chain links TRBV10-3 with TRBJ2-2; 10 nucleotides line up with TRBD2. The CDR3 sequence is 14 residues long. Trimming at V came to 6 bases and at J to 8 bases, leaving 6 bases not matched to a gene. CDR1 is ENHRY, CDR2 SYGVKD, per germline. CDR3 nucleotides: TGTGCCATCAGAGCCGGACTAGCGGTGGGGGAGCTGTTTTTT. Protein: CAIRAGLAVGELFF.

This clone was counted ten times or more. The chain uses TRBV2 and TRBJ1-1, with no clear D. CDR1 SNHLY and CDR2 FYNNEI come from the germline V gene. V was cut by 6 bases and J by 3 bases, with 11 bases left in between. The CDR3 covers 13 residues. CDR3 nucleotide sequence: TGTGCCAGCAGCCCTGAGAGGGACACTGAAGCTTTCTTT. It specifies CASSPERDTEAFF.

V usage is TRBV7-3 and J usage is TRBJ2-1; maybe TRBD2 (6 bases). The germline V and J ends were trimmed by 1 base and 9 bases, with 16 bases remaining between them. CDR1 and CDR2 from the germline V gene are SGHTA and FQGTGA. The CDR3 is made up of 15 amino acids. This chain's CDR3 is CASSLSSGVDSEQFF. CDR3 sequence (DNA): TGTGCCAGCAGCTTAAGTTCGGGGGTAGATTCTGAGCAGTTCTTC.

The rearrangement uses TRBV27 and TRBJ2-2; TRBD2 matches at 10 bases. The germline V gene encodes CDR1 MNHEY and CDR2 SMNVEV (reference sequence). CDR3 length equals 16 residues. V shed 6 bases, J shed 3 bases, and the junction held 7 bases outside the gene matches. DNA for the CDR3: TGTGCCAGCAGCCCGAGCGGGAGGGTTGACACCGGGGAGCTGTTTTTT. It translates to CASSPSGRVDTGELFF.

V gene TRBV11-2 combines with J gene TRBJ1-1; D gene uncertain. The germline V gene encodes CDR1 SGHAT and CDR2 FQNNGV. V was clipped by 5 bases and J by 4 bases, with 11 bases between them. The CDR3 extends over 13 amino acids. The CDR3 loop is CASSTQRVTEAFF. The CDR3 DNA reads as TGTGCCAGCAGCACTCAACGGGTCACTGAAGCTTTCTTT. Looking up the rest from reference TRBV11-2 and TRBJ1-1 gives the full variable domain: EAGVAQSPRYKIIEKRQSVAFWCNPISGHATLYWYQQILGQGPKLLIQFQNNGVVDDSQLPKDRFSAERLKGVDSTLKIQPAKLEDSAVYLCASSTQRVTEAFFGQGTRLTVV.

This clone is a singleton in its sample. The junction departs from germline at one end; a sequencing error may be responsible. V gene TRBV7-2 combines with J gene TRBJ2-7, with TRBD1 matching over 9 bases. This CDR3 spans 15 amino acids. CDR1 and CDR2 from the germline V gene are SGHTA and FQGNSA. In DNA form, the CDR3 reads TGTGCCAGCGGCTTTATGGGACAGGGATCCTACGAGCAGTACTTC. It yields the protein CASGFMGQGSYEQYF. The full variable domain, with the rest looked up from reference TRBV7-2 and TRBJ2-7, is GAGVSQSPSNKVTEKGKDVELRCDPISGHTALYWYRQSLGQGLEFLIYFQGNSAPDKSGLPSDRFSAERTGGSVSTLTIQRTQQEDSAVYLCASGFMGQGSYEQYFGPGTRLTVT.

The J gene is TRBJ2-2, the V gene TRBV18, with 7 bases matching TRBD2. Looked up from germline, CDR1 is KGHSH and CDR2 is LQKENI. The V gene end was trimmed by 3 bases and the J gene end by 6 bases; junction bases not matched to a gene: 4. CDR3 size: 14 residues. The CDR3 sequence is CASSPRGGAGELFF. The CDR3 nucleotides read TGTGCCAGCTCACCGAGGGGAGGGGCCGGGGAGCTGTTTTTT. Full variable domain (outside the CDR3, taken from reference TRBV18 and TRBJ2-2): NAGVMQNPRHLVRRRGQEARLRCSPMKGHSHVYWYRQLPEEGLKFMVYLQKENIIDESGMPKERFSAEFPKEGPSILRIQQVVRGDSAAYFCASSPRGGAGELFFGEGSRLTVL.

This chain connects TRBV10-2 to TRBJ1-4; D gene ambiguous. Looked up from germline, CDR1 is WSHSY and CDR2 is SAAADI. The CDR3 is made up of 14 amino acids. Between the trimmed V and J ends, which lost 8 bases and 0 bases, there was a span of 10 bases. This CDR3 is CASGGSATNEKLFF. The CDR3 DNA reads as TGCGCCAGCGGCGGGTCAGCAACTAATGAAAAACTGTTTTTT.

The chain joins TRBV5-5 to TRBJ2-3; no definite D call. The CDR3 loop spans 13 amino acids. The germline V and J ends were trimmed by 2 bases and 6 bases, with 10 bases remaining between them. CDR1 is SGHKS and CDR2 is YYEKEE in the germline V gene (reference sequence). CDR3 coding DNA: TGTGCCAGCAGCTTTGGCGGTGGGGATACGCAGTATTTT. It yields the protein CASSFGGGDTQYF.

This clone was seen a single time. The rearrangement uses TRBV18 and TRBJ1-3; D ambiguous. Trimming took 3 bases from V and 10 from J, leaving 7 bases between them. CDR3 size: 11 residues. The germline V gene encodes CDR1 KGHSH and CDR2 LQKENI. For the CDR3, the DNA is TGTGCCAGCTCACCTCCCGGGACCATATATTTT. This encodes CASSPPGTIYF. The full variable domain, its missing parts supplied by reference TRBV18 and TRBJ1-3, is NAGVMQNPRHLVRRRGQEARLRCSPMKGHSHVYWYRQLPEEGLKFMVYLQKENIIDESGMPKERFSAEFPKEGPSILRIQQVVRGDSAAYFCASSPPGTIYFGEGSWLTVV.

The rearrangement joins TRBV12-5 to TRBJ1-1; D not certain. This CDR3 has 17 amino acids. Trimming left V 2 bases short and J 1 base short, with 17 bases between. Per germline, CDR1 LGHNT and CDR2 FRNRAP. CDR3 bases: TGTGCTAGTGGTTTGAATCGCCTAGGGAGGGCGAACACTGAAGCTTTCTTT. Protein product: CASGLNRLGRANTEAFF. Variable domain in full (rest from reference TRBV12-5 and TRBJ1-1): DARVTQTPRHKVTEMGQEVTMRCQPILGHNTVFWYRQTMMQGLELLAYFRNRAPLDDSGMPKDRFSAEMPDATLATLKIQPSEPRDSAVYFCASGLNRLGRANTEAFFGQGTRLTVV.

This clone occurred once. The gene calls are TRBV5-6 and TRBJ2-5; D ambiguous. The ends were cut back, 4 bases at V and 0 bases at J, with 13 bases in the middle. Looked up from germline, CDR1 is SGHDT and CDR2 is YYEEEE. CDR3 length equals 15 residues. CDR3 amino acids: CASSKWPMYQETQYF. In DNA, the CDR3 is TGTGCCAGCAGCAAATGGCCGATGTACCAAGAGACCCAGTACTTC.

The gene calls are TRBV7-2 and TRBJ2-7; 11 bases line up with TRBD2. The V gene end was trimmed by 5 bases and the J gene end by 2 bases; junction bases not matched to a gene: 2. The CDR3 runs 14 residues. Germline V lookup: CDR1 SGHTA, CDR2 FQGNSA. CDR3 sequence reads: CASSGGLAAYEQYF. The CDR3, as DNA: TGTGCCAGCAGCGGGGGACTAGCGGCCTACGAGCAGTACTTC.

The chain uses TRBV12-3 or TRBV12-4 and TRBJ2-1; D possibly corresponds to TRBD1 (5 bases). This CDR3 has 13 residues. Between the trimmed V and J ends, which lost 6 bases and 10 bases, there was a span of 16 bases. The CDR3 DNA follows: TGTGCCAGCAGCCCATCCAGGGTAGGAGAGCAGTTCTTC. It codes for CASSPSRVGEQFF.

The chain uses TRBV7-9 and TRBJ2-7, with 7 positions matching TRBD1. The CDR3 is 14 residues long. CDR1 and CDR2 (germline): SEHNR, FQNEAQ (reference sequence). V lost 1 base and J lost 1; bases outside the gene matches: 1. The CDR3 spells CASSLVGQSYEQYF. The CDR3 DNA reads as TGTGCCAGCAGCTTAGTGGGACAGTCCTACGAGCAGTACTTC.

The rearrangement links TRBV27 to TRBJ2-3; D gene uncertain. Germline values: CDR1 MNHEY, CDR2 SMNVEV (reference sequence). Trimming removed 6 bases at V and 1 base at J, with 8 bases between. This CDR3 is built from 13 residues. The CDR3 nucleotides read TGTGCCAGCAGCCGGCAGGGCACAGATACGCAGTATTTT. Its translation: CASSRQGTDTQYF.